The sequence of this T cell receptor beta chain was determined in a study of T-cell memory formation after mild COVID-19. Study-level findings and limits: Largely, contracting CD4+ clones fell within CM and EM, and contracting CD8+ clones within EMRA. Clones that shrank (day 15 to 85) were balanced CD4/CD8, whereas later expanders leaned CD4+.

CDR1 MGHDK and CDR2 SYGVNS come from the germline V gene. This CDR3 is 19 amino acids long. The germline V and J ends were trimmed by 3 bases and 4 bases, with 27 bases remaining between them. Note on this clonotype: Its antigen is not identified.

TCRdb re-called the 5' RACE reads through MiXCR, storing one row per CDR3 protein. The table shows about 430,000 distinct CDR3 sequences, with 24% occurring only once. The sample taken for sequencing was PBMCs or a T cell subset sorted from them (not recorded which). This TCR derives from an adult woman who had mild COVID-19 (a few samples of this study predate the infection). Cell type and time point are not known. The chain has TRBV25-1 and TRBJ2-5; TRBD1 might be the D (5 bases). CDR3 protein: CASSDTLNPGDRYSETQYF. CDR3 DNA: TGTGCCAGCAGTGACACTCTGAATCCCGGCGACAGATACTCAGAGACCCAGTACTTC.